This T cell receptor beta chain stems from a study of shared clonotypes between healthy human individuals. Overall study context: Donor composition was two women and a few men, aged 18 to 49.

It was across several immunoSEQ plates that each subset's genomic DNA was evenly split. Methods used by the authors: Filtering differed because ImmunoSEQ produced junction-only sequences that carried no quality scores. Measured with immunoSEQ multiplex PCR; TCRdb has only the in-frame clones, and not every one. That table gives V, J and clone size, and the DNA gave D and trimming. The sample consists of around 450,000 clones, roughly three quarters of them appearing once. Germline CDR1 and CDR2: MNHNY and SVGAGI (reference sequence). CDR3 length: 13 residues. V was shortened by 10 bases and J by 3 bases, with 13 bases between the two germline ends.

The receptor was derived from a woman aged 40-49 years in good health. Some clones in this sample may be carry-over from other donors' samples. The chain uses TRBV6-6 and TRBJ1-3; D is unresolved. Sequenced input: PBMCs. CDR3 region: CATSPAVGNTIYF. The CDR3 nucleotides read TGTGCCACCTCTCCCGCGGTTGGAAACACCATATATTTT.